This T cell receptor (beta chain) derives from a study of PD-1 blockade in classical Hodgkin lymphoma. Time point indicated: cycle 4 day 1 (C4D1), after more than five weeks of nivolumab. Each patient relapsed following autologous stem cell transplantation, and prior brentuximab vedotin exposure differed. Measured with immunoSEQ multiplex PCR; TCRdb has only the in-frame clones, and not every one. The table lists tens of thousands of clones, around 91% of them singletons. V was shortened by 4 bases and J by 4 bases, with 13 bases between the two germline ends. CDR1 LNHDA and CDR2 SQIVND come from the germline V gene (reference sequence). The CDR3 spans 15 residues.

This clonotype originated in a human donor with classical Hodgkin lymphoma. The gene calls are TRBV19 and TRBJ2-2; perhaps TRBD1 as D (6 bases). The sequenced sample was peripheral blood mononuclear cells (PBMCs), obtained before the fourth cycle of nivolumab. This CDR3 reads CASSNDRTITGELFF. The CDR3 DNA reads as TGTGCCAGTAGTAATGACAGGACAATCACCGGGGAGCTGTTTTTT.